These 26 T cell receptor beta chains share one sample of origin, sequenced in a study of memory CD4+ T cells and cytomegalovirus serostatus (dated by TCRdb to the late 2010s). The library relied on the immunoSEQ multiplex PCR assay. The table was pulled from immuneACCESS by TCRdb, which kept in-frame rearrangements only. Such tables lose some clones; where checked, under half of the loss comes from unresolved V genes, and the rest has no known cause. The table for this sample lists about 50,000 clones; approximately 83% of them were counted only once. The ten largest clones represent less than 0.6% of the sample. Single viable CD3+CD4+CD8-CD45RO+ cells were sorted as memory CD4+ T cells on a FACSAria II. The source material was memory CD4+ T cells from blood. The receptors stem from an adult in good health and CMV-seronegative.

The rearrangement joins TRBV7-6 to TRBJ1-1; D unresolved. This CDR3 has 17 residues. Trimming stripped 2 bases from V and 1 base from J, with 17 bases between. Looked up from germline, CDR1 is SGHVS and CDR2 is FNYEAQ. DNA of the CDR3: TGTGCCAGCAGCTTATCTGGTCAGGCAGTAGGGAACACTGAAGCTTTCTTT. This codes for CASSLSGQAVGNTEAFF.

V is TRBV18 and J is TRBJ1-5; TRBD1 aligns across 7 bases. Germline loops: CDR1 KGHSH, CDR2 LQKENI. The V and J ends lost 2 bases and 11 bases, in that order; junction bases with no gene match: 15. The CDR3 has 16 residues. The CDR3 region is CASSPSQDRPQWAQHF. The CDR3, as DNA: TGTGCCAGCTCACCATCCCAGGACAGGCCGCAGTGGGCCCAGCATTTT.

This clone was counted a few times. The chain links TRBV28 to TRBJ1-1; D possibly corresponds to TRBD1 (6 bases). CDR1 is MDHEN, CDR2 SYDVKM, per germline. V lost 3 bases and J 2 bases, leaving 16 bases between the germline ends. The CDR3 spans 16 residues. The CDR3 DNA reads TGTGCCAGCAGTTTGTCACAGGGCCTTGTCAACACTGAAGCTTTCTTT. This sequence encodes CASSLSQGLVNTEAFF.

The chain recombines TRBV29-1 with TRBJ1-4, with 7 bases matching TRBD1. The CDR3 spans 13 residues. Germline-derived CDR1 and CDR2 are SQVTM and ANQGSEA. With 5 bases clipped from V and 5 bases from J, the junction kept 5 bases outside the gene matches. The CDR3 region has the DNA TGCAGCGTTATAGAGGGGGCGAATGAAAAACTGTTTTTT. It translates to CSVIEGANEKLFF.

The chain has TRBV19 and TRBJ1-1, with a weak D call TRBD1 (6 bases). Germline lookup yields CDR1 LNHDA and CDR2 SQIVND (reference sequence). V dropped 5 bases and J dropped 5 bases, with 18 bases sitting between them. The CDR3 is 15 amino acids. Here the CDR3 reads CASSPDLWGRTEAFF. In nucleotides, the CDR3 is TGTGCCAGTAGTCCCGATTTGTGGGGGCGGACTGAAGCTTTCTTT.

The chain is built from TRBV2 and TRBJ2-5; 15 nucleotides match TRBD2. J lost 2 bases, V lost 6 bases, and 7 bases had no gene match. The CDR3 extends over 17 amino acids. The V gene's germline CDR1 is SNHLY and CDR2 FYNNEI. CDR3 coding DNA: TGTGCCAGCAGACCCCCGGGACTAGCGGGGGGTCAAGAGACCCAGTACTTC. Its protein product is CASRPPGLAGGQETQYF.

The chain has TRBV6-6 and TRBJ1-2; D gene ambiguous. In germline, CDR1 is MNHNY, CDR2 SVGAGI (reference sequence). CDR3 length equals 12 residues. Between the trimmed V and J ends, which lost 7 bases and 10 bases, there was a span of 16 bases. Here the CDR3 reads CASTPGSLAYTF. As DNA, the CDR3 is TGTGCCAGCACCCCGGGGAGCTTAGCCTACACCTTC.

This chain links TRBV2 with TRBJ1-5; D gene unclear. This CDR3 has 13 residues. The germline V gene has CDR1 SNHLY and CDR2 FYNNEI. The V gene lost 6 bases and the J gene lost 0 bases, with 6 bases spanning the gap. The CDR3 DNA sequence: TGTGCCAGCAGGGGGTATAGCAATCAGCCCCAGCATTTT. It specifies CASRGYSNQPQHF.

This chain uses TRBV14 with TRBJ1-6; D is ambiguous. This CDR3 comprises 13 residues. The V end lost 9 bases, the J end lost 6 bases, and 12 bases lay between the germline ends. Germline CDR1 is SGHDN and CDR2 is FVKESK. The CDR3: CASNQIRNSPLHF. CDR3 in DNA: TGTGCCAGTAACCAAATCCGTAATTCACCCCTCCACTTT.

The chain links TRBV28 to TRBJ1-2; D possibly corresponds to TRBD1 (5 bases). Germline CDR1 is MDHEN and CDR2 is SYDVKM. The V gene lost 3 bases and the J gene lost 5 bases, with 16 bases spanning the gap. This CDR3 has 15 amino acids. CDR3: CASSLGDGNIYGYTF. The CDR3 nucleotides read TGTGCCAGCAGTTTGGGGGACGGGAATATTTATGGCTACACCTTC.

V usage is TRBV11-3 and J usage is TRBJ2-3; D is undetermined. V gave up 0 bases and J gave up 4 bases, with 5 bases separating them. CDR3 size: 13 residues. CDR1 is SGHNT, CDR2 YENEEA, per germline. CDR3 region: CASSLEGADTQYF. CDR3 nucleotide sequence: TGTGCCAGCAGCTTAGAAGGAGCAGATACGCAGTATTTT.

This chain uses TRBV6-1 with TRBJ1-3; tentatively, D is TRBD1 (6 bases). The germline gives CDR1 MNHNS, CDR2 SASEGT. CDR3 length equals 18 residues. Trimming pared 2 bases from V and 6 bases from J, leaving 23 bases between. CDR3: CASSEKAAGAIVLNTIYF. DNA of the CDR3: TGTGCCAGCAGTGAAAAAGCGGCGGGGGCGATTGTCTTAAACACCATATATTTT.

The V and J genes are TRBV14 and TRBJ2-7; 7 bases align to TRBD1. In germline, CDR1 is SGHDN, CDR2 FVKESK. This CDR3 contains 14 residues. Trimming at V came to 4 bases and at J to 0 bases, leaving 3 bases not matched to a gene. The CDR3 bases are TGTGCCAGCAGCCGTGGGACAGTCTCCTACGAGCAGTACTTC. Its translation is CASSRGTVSYEQYF.

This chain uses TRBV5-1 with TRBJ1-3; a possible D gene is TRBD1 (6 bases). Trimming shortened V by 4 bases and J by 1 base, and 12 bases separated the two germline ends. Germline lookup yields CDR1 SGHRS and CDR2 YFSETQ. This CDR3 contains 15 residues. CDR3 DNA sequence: TGCGCCAGCAGCCGAGACACAGGGTCTGGAAACACCATATATTTT. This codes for CASSRDTGSGNTIYF.

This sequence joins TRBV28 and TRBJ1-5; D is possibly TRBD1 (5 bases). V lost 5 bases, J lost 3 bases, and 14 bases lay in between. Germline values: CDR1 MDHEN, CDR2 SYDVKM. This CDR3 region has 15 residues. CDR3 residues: CASSLEGRYNQPQHF. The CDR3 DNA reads TGTGCCAGCAGTCTAGAGGGACGGTACAATCAGCCCCAGCATTTT. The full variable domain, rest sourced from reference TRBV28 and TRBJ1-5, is DVKVTQSSRYLVKRTGEKVFLECVQDMDHENMFWYRQDPGLGLRLIYFSYDVKMKEKGDIPEGYSVSREKKERFSLILESASTNQTSMYLCASSLEGRYNQPQHFGDGTRLSIL.

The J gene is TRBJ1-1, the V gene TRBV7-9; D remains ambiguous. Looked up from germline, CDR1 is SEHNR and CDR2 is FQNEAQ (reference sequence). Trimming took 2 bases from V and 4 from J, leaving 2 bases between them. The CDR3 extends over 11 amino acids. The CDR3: CASSLTTEAFF. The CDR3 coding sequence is TGTGCCAGCAGCTTAACCACTGAAGCTTTCTTT.

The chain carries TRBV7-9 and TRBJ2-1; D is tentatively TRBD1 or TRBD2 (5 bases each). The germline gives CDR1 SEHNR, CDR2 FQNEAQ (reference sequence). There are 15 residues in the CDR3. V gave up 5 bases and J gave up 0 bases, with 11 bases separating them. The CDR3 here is CASSHGGPSYNEQFF. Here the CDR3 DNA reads TGTGCCAGCAGCCATGGGGGACCCTCCTACAATGAGCAGTTCTTC.

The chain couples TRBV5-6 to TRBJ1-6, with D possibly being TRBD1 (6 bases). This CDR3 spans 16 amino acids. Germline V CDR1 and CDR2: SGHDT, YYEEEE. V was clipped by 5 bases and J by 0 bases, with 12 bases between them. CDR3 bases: TGTGCCAGCAGGACAGGATTAAGCTCCTATAATTCACCCCTCCACTTT. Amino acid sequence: CASRTGLSSYNSPLHF.

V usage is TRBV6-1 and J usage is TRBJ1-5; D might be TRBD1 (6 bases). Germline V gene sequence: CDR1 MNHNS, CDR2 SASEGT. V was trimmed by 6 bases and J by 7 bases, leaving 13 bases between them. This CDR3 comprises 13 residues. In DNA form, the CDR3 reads TGTGCCAGCAGGTTAACAGGGTACCAGCCCCAGCATTTT. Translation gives CASRLTGYQPQHF.

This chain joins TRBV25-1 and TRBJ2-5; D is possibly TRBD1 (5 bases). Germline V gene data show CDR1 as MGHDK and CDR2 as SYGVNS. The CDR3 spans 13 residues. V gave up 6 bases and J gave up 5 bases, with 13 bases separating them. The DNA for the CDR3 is TGTGCCAGCAGGGCCTGGGGCGGTGAGACCCAGTACTTC. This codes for CASRAWGGETQYF.

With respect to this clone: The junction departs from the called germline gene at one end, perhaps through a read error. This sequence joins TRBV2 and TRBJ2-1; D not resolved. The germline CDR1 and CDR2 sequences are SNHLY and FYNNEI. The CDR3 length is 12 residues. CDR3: CASSGAYNEQFF. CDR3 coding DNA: TGTGCCAGTAGTGGGGCCTACAATGAGCAGTTCTTC.

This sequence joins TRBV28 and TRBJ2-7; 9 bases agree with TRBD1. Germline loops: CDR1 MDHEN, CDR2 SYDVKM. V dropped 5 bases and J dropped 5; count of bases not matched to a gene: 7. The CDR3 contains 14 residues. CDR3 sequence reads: CASSPPQGAHEQYF. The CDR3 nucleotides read TGTGCCAGCAGTCCCCCACAGGGGGCGCACGAGCAGTACTTC.

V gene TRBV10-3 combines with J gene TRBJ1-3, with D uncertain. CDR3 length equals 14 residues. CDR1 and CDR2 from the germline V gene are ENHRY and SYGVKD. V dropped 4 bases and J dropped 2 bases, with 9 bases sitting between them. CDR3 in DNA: TGTGCCATCAGTGTTGACGCCACTGGAAACACCATATATTTT. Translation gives CAISVDATGNTIYF.

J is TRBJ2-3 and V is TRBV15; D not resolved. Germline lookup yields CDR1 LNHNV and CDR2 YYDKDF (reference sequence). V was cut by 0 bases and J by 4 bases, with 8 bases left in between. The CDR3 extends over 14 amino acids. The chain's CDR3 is CATSRDAWSDTQYF. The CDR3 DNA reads TGTGCCACCAGCAGAGATGCATGGTCAGATACGCAGTATTTT.

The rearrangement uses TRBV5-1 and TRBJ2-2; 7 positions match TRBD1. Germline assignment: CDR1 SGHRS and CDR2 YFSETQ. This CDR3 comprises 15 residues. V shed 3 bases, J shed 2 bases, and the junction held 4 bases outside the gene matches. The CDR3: CASSSGQSNTGELFF. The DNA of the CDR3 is TGCGCCAGCAGCTCGGGACAGAGTAACACCGGGGAGCTGTTTTTT. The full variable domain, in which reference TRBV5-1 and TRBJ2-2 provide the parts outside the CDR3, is KAGVTQTPRYLIKTRGQQVTLSCSPISGHRSVSWYQQTPGQGLQFLFEYFSETQRNKGNFPGRFSGRQFSNSRSEMNVSTLELGDSALYLCASSSGQSNTGELFFGEGSRLTVL.

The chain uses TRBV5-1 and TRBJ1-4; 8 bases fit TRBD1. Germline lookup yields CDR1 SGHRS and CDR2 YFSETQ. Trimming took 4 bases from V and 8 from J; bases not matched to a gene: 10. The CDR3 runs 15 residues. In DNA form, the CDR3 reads TGCGCCAGCAGCCCGAAGACAGGGGTAGAGGAAAAACTGTTTTTT. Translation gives CASSPKTGVEEKLFF.